The 30 T cell receptor beta chains presented below share a single source sample, sequenced in a study of PD-L1 blockade in urothelial cancer. Time point specified: pretreatment peripheral blood. Using immunoSEQ multiplex PCR, the repertoire was profiled, and TCRdb retains in-frame clones only, with some absent. Of approximately 71,000 clones in the sample, around 83% were seen once. The sample consisted of PBMCs, taken around atezolizumab (anti-PD-L1) treatment. These receptors were collected from a woman aged 70-85 years with urothelial cancer.

This clone was detected only a few times. This chain uses TRBV30 with TRBJ1-1; D perhaps matches TRBD1 (6 bases). Germline assignment: CDR1 GTSNPN and CDR2 SVGIG (reference sequence). The CDR3 spans 13 residues. V lost 2 bases and J lost 0, with 7 bases in between. In DNA, the CDR3 is TGTGCCTGGAGTCACAGGGTGAACACTGAAGCTTTCTTT. It yields the protein CAWSHRVNTEAFF.

V is TRBV2 and J is TRBJ1-3; the match to TRBD1 covers 10 bases. From germline, CDR1 is SNHLY and CDR2 FYNNEI. V shed 6 bases and J 2 bases; nucleotides not matched to a gene: 7. This CDR3 is built from 16 residues. The CDR3 nucleotides read TGTGCCAGCAGCGCCCGACAGGGGGCAACTGGAAACACCATATATTTT. Translation gives CASSARQGATGNTIYF. Complete variable domain (other parts from reference TRBV2 and TRBJ1-3): EPEVTQTPSHQVTQMGQEVILRCVPISNHLYFYWYRQILGQKVEFLVSFYNNEISEKSEIFDDQFSVERPDGSNFTLKIRSTKLEDSAMYFCASSARQGATGNTIYFGEGSWLTVV.

The chain recombines TRBV14 with TRBJ1-1; 7 bases align to TRBD1. This CDR3 region has 17 residues. Germline CDR1 and CDR2: SGHDN and FVKESK. Unmatched junction bases numbered 12, after V lost 1 base and J lost 4 bases. The CDR3 is CASSQGQGVNWITEAFF. CDR3 nucleotides: TGTGCCAGCAGCCAAGGGCAGGGGGTAAACTGGATCACTGAAGCTTTCTTT.

V and J are TRBV12-2 and TRBJ2-5; the D call in the table, TRBD2, was not verified against the DNA. TRBV12-2 is a pseudogene. The CDR3 has 16 residues. CDR3 in DNA: TGTGCAAGTCGCTTAGCAGGGGGACTAGACTGGGAGACCCAGTACTTC. This sequence encodes CASRLAGGLDWETQYF.

J is TRBJ2-1 and V is TRBV7-2; 10 positions agree with TRBD2. Germline-derived CDR1 and CDR2 are SGHTA and FQGNSA. This CDR3 contains 18 residues. V was pared by 4 bases and J by 1 base, with 10 bases of the junction left unmatched. The CDR3 DNA is TGTGCCAGCAGCTCTTTACCGGGACTAGCGCGTTCCTACAATGAGCAGTTCTTC. Its protein is CASSSLPGLARSYNEQFF.

The J gene is TRBJ1-2, the V gene TRBV7-2, with 9 bases identical to TRBD1. The CDR3 length is 15 residues. The junction had 5 bases not matched to a gene; V was cut back by 5 bases and J by 1 base. Germline values: CDR1 SGHTA, CDR2 FQGNSA. The CDR3 sequence is CASSPRQGVNYGYTF. The DNA for the CDR3 is TGTGCCAGCAGCCCGAGACAGGGGGTTAACTATGGCTACACCTTC.

CDR3 loop: CASSYSGDRGQPQHF. CDR3 nucleotide sequence: TGTGCCAGCAGTTACTCAGGGGACAGGGGTCAGCCCCAGCATTTT. The V call is TRBV6-5, the J call TRBJ1-5, with 10 bases lining up with TRBD1. V lost 0 bases to trimming and J lost 6 bases; unmatched junction nucleotides: 2. The CDR3 runs 15 residues. The germline CDR1 and CDR2 sequences are MNHEY and SVGAGI.

About this clone itself: At the DNA level, this CDR3 is encoded by other sequences in the same sample as well. The chain employs TRBV30 and TRBJ2-7; 12 positions match TRBD2. The J segment lost 4 bases and the V segment lost 0 bases, leaving 4 bases of the junction unmatched. Germline V gives CDR1 GTSNPN, CDR2 SVGIG (reference sequence). This CDR3 has 15 residues. CDR3 amino acids: CAWSVGLAGRYEQYF. The CDR3 nucleotides read TGTGCCTGGAGTGTTGGACTAGCGGGGAGGTACGAGCAGTACTTC.

V is TRBV4-3 and J is TRBJ2-3, with TRBD2 identical over 10 bases. Losses at the gene ends were 0 bases for V and 2 bases for J; bases not matched to a gene: 8. In germline, CDR1 is LGHNA, CDR2 YSLEER. The CDR3 runs to 18 residues. CDR3 bases: TGCGCCAGCAGCCAAGATTCTAGCGGGGGCCATAACACAGATACGCAGTATTTT. The encoded protein is CASSQDSSGGHNTDTQYF.

About this clone: Its ends do not fully match the called genes, so a read error is possible. The chain recombines TRBV7-2 with TRBJ2-5; 10 nucleotides line up with TRBD2. The CDR3 runs to 18 residues. Germline V gene sequence: CDR1 SGHTA, CDR2 FQGNSA. The CDR3 here is CASSLALAGGPKGETQYF. In nucleotides, the CDR3 is TGTGCCAGCAGCCTAGCTTTAGCGGGGGGTCCTAAGGGCGAGACCCAGTACTTC.

This chain uses TRBV18 with TRBJ2-2; TRBD1 matches 7 bases. This CDR3 region has 14 residues. Trimming took 4 bases from V and 6 from J; bases not matched to a gene: 5. Germline lookup yields CDR1 KGHSH and CDR2 LQKENI. The CDR3 DNA reads as TGTGCCAGCTCACTTGACAGGGCAGCCGGGGAGCTGTTTTTT. Translated: CASSLDRAAGELFF.

The chain uses TRBV6-5 and TRBJ2-5; TRBD1 is a possible D gene (5 bases). This CDR3 is built from 15 residues. The V end lost 0 bases, the J end lost 4 bases, and 12 bases lay between the germline ends. Germline V gene sequence: CDR1 MNHEY, CDR2 SVGAGI. CDR3 region: CASSYSNSQGETQYF. CDR3 coding DNA: TGTGCCAGCAGTTACTCGAACTCCCAGGGAGAGACCCAGTACTTC.

V usage is TRBV27 and J usage is TRBJ2-5, with D perhaps TRBD2 (6 bases). Per germline, CDR1 MNHEY and CDR2 SMNVEV (reference sequence). This CDR3 comprises 16 residues. Deletions cut 3 bases from V and 1 base from J, with 15 bases between. The CDR3 DNA is TGTGCCAGCAGTTTTTGGGACTCGATGGGCCAAGAGACCCAGTACTTC. Translated: CASSFWDSMGQETQYF.

The chain links TRBV9 to TRBJ1-2; 7 bases align to TRBD1. The CDR3 sequence is 15 residues long. V was pared by 3 bases and J by 4 bases, with 9 bases of the junction left unmatched. CDR1 and CDR2 (germline): SGDLS, YYNGEE. The CDR3 is CASSATGWVGYGYTF. CDR3 DNA sequence: TGTGCCAGCAGCGCGACAGGGTGGGTTGGCTATGGCTACACCTTC. The whole variable domain, remainder taken from reference TRBV9 and TRBJ1-2, is DSGVTQTPKHLITATGQRVTLRCSPRSGDLSVYWYQQSLDQGLQFLIQYYNGEERAKGNILERFSAQQFPDLHSELNLSSLELGDSALYFCASSATGWVGYGYTFGSGTRLTVV.

This sequence joins TRBV27 and TRBJ2-5; TRBD2 aligns across 12 bases. CDR1 MNHEY and CDR2 SMNVEV come from the germline V gene (reference sequence). CDR3 length equals 16 residues. V shed 6 bases, J shed 0 bases, and the junction held 5 bases outside the gene matches. CDR3 DNA: TGTGCCAGCAGCGGACTAGCGGGGAGAAACCAAGAGACCCAGTACTTC. Translating it yields CASSGLAGRNQETQYF.

This clone was seen just once. The V gene is TRBV10-1, the J gene TRBJ2-3; TRBD2 agrees at 8 bases. Unmatched junction bases numbered 10, after V lost 6 bases and J lost 5 bases. Per the germline V gene, CDR1 is WNHNN and CDR2 is SYGVQD (reference sequence). The CDR3 spans 15 residues. In DNA, the CDR3 is TGCGCCAGCAGACCCAGCGGGGGCGAGGTAGATACGCAGTATTTT. The encoded protein is CASRPSGGEVDTQYF.

V and J are TRBV15 and TRBJ1-2, with 10 bases identical to TRBD1. V trimming: 1 base; J trimming: 7 bases; junction bases outside the gene matches: 6. Germline lookup yields CDR1 LNHNV and CDR2 YYDKDF (reference sequence). The CDR3 has 15 amino acids. The CDR3, as DNA: TGTGCCACCAGCAGAGGAACGGGACAGGGGATTGGCTACACCTTC. Its protein is CATSRGTGQGIGYTF.

The chain carries TRBV6-6 and TRBJ1-1; the match to TRBD1 covers 9 bases. Per germline, CDR1 MNHNY and CDR2 SVGAGI (reference sequence). There are 14 residues in the CDR3. Germline trimming cut 0 bases from V and 7 bases from J; bases unmatched to any gene: 3. CDR3 in DNA: TGTGCCAGCAGTTACTCTTCGACAGGGGGTGAAGCTTTCTTT. This translates into CASSYSSTGGEAFF.

The rearrangement uses TRBV5-1 and TRBJ2-3; 7 positions match TRBD2. The germline gives CDR1 SGHRS, CDR2 YFSETQ. With V trimmed by 0 bases and J by 0 bases, 1 base remained unmatched. The CDR3 extends over 15 amino acids. The CDR3 DNA sequence: TGCGCCAGCAGCTTGGTGCGGGAGAGCACAGATACGCAGTATTTT. Translation: CASSLVRESTDTQYF.

The table lists this clone with a count of one. The chain links TRBV5-6 to TRBJ2-3, with D perhaps matching TRBD1 (6 bases). Trimming took off 4 bases at V and 6 bases at J, with 9 bases between the two ends. The germline V gene has CDR1 SGHDT and CDR2 YYEEEE. There are 12 residues in the CDR3. The CDR3 region has the DNA TGTGCCAGCAGCGCAGGGGCGGATACGCAGTATTTT. Translated, it gives CASSAGADTQYF.

The CDR3 nucleotides read TGCGCCAGCAGCCAGCGGGACGTAGCTAACTATGGCTACACCTTC. This translates into CASSQRDVANYGYTF. This chain joins TRBV4-1 and TRBJ1-2; D might be TRBD1 (5 bases). This CDR3 has 15 residues. V was shortened by 3 bases and J by 0 bases, with 11 bases between the two germline ends. Germline V CDR1 and CDR2: MGHRA, YSYEKL.

This clone was counted a few times. This chain links TRBV19 with TRBJ1-5; D is ambiguous. This CDR3 spans 15 amino acids. The germline V gene has CDR1 LNHDA and CDR2 SQIVND (reference sequence). V was pared by 7 bases and J by 2 bases, with 15 bases between. The CDR3 protein is CASNEDTSGNQPQHF. The CDR3 DNA sequence: TGTGCCAGTAACGAAGACACTTCGGGCAATCAGCCCCAGCATTTT.

The count of this clone is one. The rearrangement joins TRBV19 to TRBJ2-7; 10 bases are shared with TRBD2. V shed 4 bases and J 0 bases; nucleotides not matched to a gene: 0. The germline gives CDR1 LNHDA, CDR2 SQIVND (reference sequence). This CDR3 region has 14 residues. The DNA of the CDR3 is TGTGCCAGTAGTAGGACTAGCGGCTCCTACGAGCAGTACTTC. It specifies CASSRTSGSYEQYF.

The CDR3 loop reads CASRYGDTQYF. In nucleotides, the CDR3 is TGTGCCAGCAGGTACGGAGATACGCAGTATTTT. The chain employs TRBV2 and TRBJ2-3; D unclear. The germline gives CDR1 SNHLY, CDR2 FYNNEI. This CDR3 has 11 amino acids. Trimming cost V 6 bases and J 5 bases, with 6 bases left between them.

This chain uses TRBV27 with TRBJ1-2, with D possibly being TRBD1 (6 bases). Trimming removed 6 bases at V and 9 bases at J, with 17 bases between. The CDR3 spans 13 residues. Germline loops: CDR1 MNHEY, CDR2 SMNVEV (reference sequence). As DNA, the CDR3 is TGTGCCAGCAGCCCGAACAGGGTGGGGAGCTACACCTTC. It translates to CASSPNRVGSYTF.

This rearrangement joins TRBV9 to TRBJ2-2, with D perhaps matching TRBD2 (5 bases). The CDR3 is made up of 15 amino acids. The V and J ends lost 0 bases and 0 bases respectively, with 6 bases between them. Germline CDR1 reads SGDLS; CDR2 reads YYNGEE. CDR3 nucleotide sequence: TGTGCCAGCAGCGTAGGGGGAGCGAACACCGGGGAGCTGTTTTTT. Its translation is CASSVGGANTGELFF.

V usage is TRBV7-6 and J usage is TRBJ2-3; 12 nucleotides match TRBD2. Germline V CDR1 and CDR2: SGHVS, FNYEAQ. The junction had 4 bases not matched to a gene; V was cut back by 5 bases and J by 1 base. CDR3 length: 16 amino acids. The CDR3 spells CASSHRLAGGTDTQYF. CDR3 nucleotides: TGTGCCAGCAGCCACCGACTAGCGGGGGGCACAGATACGCAGTATTTT.

This clone was found once. The V and J genes are TRBV5-1 and TRBJ2-5; 8 nucleotides align to TRBD2. The trim removed 5 bases at V and 4 bases at J, leaving 13 bases unmatched. Looked up from germline, CDR1 is SGHRS and CDR2 is YFSETQ. The CDR3 is made up of 16 amino acids. The CDR3 reads CASSPTGGAHPETQYF. The CDR3 region has the DNA TGCGCCAGCAGTCCAACGGGGGGGGCGCATCCAGAGACCCAGTACTTC.

This clone was detected once. This chain connects TRBV7-8 to TRBJ2-7, with D possibly TRBD1 on 5 matching bases. The CDR3 is made up of 15 amino acids. With 5 bases removed from V and 5 bases from J, the gap between germline ends came to 19 bases. Germline lookup yields CDR1 SGHVS and CDR2 FQNEAQ. The CDR3 loop is CASSPRRGQGHEQYF. In DNA form, the CDR3 reads TGTGCCAGCAGCCCCCGTCGTGGGCAGGGCCACGAGCAGTACTTC. Based on the CDR3 plus reference TRBV7-8 and TRBJ2-7, the full variable domain is GAGVSQSPRYKVAKRGQDVALRCDPISGHVSLFWYQQALGQGPEFLTYFQNEAQLDKSGLPSDRFFAERPEGSVSTLKIQRTQQEDSAVYLCASSPRRGQGHEQYFGPGTRLTVT.

This chain connects TRBV5-6 to TRBJ2-7, with D tentatively TRBD1 (5 bases). The V end lost 0 bases, the J end lost 3 bases, and 10 bases lay between the germline ends. The CDR3 covers 14 residues. Germline V gene lookup returns CDR1 SGHDT and CDR2 YYEEEE. DNA for the CDR3: TGTGCCAGCAGCTTGGTACAGGCGCACTACGAGCAGTACTTC. This codes for CASSLVQAHYEQYF. Combining the CDR3 with reference TRBV5-6 and TRBJ2-7 gives the whole variable domain DAGVTQSPTHLIKTRGQQVTLRCSPKSGHDTVSWYQQALGQGPQFIFQYYEEEERQRGNFPDRFSGHQFPNYSSELNVNALLLGDSALYLCASSLVQAHYEQYFGPGTRLTVT.